This T cell receptor beta chain was identified during a study of shared clonotypes between healthy human individuals. This CDR3 region has 13 residues. The V and J ends lost 8 bases and 5 bases, in that order; junction bases with no gene match: 7. Looked up from germline, CDR1 is SQVTM and CDR2 is ANQGSEA. Assay: immunoSEQ multiplex PCR; the TCRdb copy retains only in-frame clones and omits some. The sample has 800,000 to 1,200,000 clones, 75% to 85% seen once; the top ten hold 0.5% to 0.6%. The chain is built from TRBV29-1 and TRBJ2-5; 11 bases are a match to TRBD2. The sample was memory CD4+ T cells from PBMCs. The subset is: CD45RA-negative fraction. This TCR was recovered from a man aged 18-30 years in good health. Some clones in this sample may be carry-over from other donors' samples. The CDR3 is CSSFSGRAETQYF. CDR3 in DNA: TGCAGCTCTTTTAGCGGGAGGGCCGAGACCCAGTACTTC.